One TCR beta chain is described in this entry. The data originate from a study of technical replicates of blood from several donors. TCRdb's table, derived via immunoSEQ multiplex PCR, lists solely in-frame clones and lacks some. The sample records just over 95,000 clones, approximately 94% being singletons. Trimming pared 4 bases from V and 4 bases from J, leaving 8 bases between. The length of the CDR3 is 13 residues. Germline V gene lookup returns CDR1 MRHNA and CDR2 SNTAGT. The sample consisted of T cells isolated from PBMCs. The rearrangement joins TRBV6-4 to TRBJ1-5; D remains ambiguous. This clonotype was obtained from a human donor in good health. The CDR3 sequence: CASSVGENQPQHF. The CDR3 nucleotides are TGTGCCAGCAGTGTAGGAGAGAATCAGCCCCAGCATTTT.